These T cell receptor beta chains were read from a single sample in a study of blood T cell repertoires in COVID-19. The data were produced by immunoSEQ multiplex PCR, yet TCRdb's version contains in-frame clones alone and is incomplete. The sample contains 150,000 to 200,000 clones, 75% to 90% of which appear only once. Sequencing input: PBMCs or T cells enriched from blood (not recorded which). The receptors originated from a man between 65 and 85 years old who had been exposed to COVID-19. Both conserved end residues are part of each CDR3. Each record gives: clone size, J gene, V gene, D gene, CDR3 protein, CDR3 DNA. The D gene is left open where the match is weak. Some rows mark clone size as missing; the rest say once, few, many or name a class of expanded clone.

clone_size: once; j_call: TRBJ2-7; v_call: TRBV7-2; d_call: NA; cdr3_aa: CASSLDGGGRRYF; cdr3_nt: TGTGCCAGCAGCTTAGATGGGGGAGGCCGTCGGTACTTC
clone_size: NA; j_call: TRBJ2-7; v_call: TRBV7-2; d_call: TRBD2; cdr3_aa: CASSLAGLAGALPTLQYF; cdr3_nt: TGTGCCAGCAGCTTAGCGGGACTAGCGGGGGCCCTACCTACCTTGCAGTACTTC
clone_size: NA; j_call: TRBJ1-5; v_call: TRBV7-9; d_call: NA; cdr3_aa: CASSREGSNQPQHF; cdr3_nt: TGTGCCAGCAGCCGGGAAGGTAGCAATCAGCCCCAGCATTTT
clone_size: NA; j_call: TRBJ2-3; v_call: TRBV5-1; d_call: NA; cdr3_aa: CASSLATPKDTQYF; cdr3_nt: TGCGCCAGCAGCTTGGCCACTCCGAAGGATACGCAGTATTTT
clone_size: NA; j_call: TRBJ1-1; v_call: TRBV3-1/TRBV3-2; d_call: NA; cdr3_aa: CARDLQTGTLNTEAFF; cdr3_nt: TGTGCCAGAGATCTTCAAACCGGGACACTCAACACTGAAGCTTTCTTT
clone_size: NA; j_call: TRBJ1-2; v_call: TRBV5-1; d_call: NA; cdr3_aa: CASSLDRPPNYGYTF; cdr3_nt: TGCGCCAGCAGCTTGGACAGACCTCCTAACTATGGCTACACCTTC
clone_size: NA; j_call: TRBJ1-5; v_call: TRBV9; d_call: TRBD1; cdr3_aa: CASSPSTGGMEPQHF; cdr3_nt: TGTGCCAGCAGCCCATCAACAGGGGGCATGGAGCCCCAGCATTTT
clone_size: NA; j_call: TRBJ2-6; v_call: TRBV13; d_call: NA; cdr3_aa: CASSSTTGSGANVLTF; cdr3_nt: TGTGCCAGCAGCTCCACGACAGGCTCTGGGGCCAACGTCCTGACTTTC
clone_size: NA; j_call: TRBJ2-3; v_call: TRBV19; d_call: NA; cdr3_aa: CASSIYVSGTANTDTQYF; cdr3_nt: TGTGCCAGTAGTATCTACGTTTCAGGTACGGCAAACACAGATACGCAGTATTTT
clone_size: NA; j_call: TRBJ2-3; v_call: TRBV11-2; d_call: TRBD2; cdr3_aa: CASSLELGRADTQYF; cdr3_nt: TGTGCCAGCAGCTTAGAACTAGGGAGGGCAGATACGCAGTATTTT
clone_size: NA; j_call: TRBJ2-2; v_call: TRBV4-3; d_call: TRBD2; cdr3_aa: CASSQGLAGLNTGELFF; cdr3_nt: TGCGCCAGCAGCCAAGGACTAGCGGGCTTGAACACCGGGGAGCTGTTTTTT
clone_size: NA; j_call: TRBJ2-7; v_call: TRBV6-5; d_call: TRBD1; cdr3_aa: CASTSGQGYEQYF; cdr3_nt: TGTGCCAGCACCTCGGGACAGGGCTACGAGCAGTACTTC
clone_size: NA; j_call: TRBJ2-5; v_call: TRBV24-1; d_call: TRBD2; cdr3_aa: CATSDARGDRETQYF; cdr3_nt: TGTGCCACCAGTGACGCTCGGGGGGATCGAGAGACCCAGTACTTC
clone_size: once; j_call: TRBJ1-2; v_call: TRBV29-1; d_call: NA; cdr3_aa: CILRQVWHGYTF; cdr3_nt: TGCATACTCCGACAGGTCTGGCATGGCTACACCTTC
clone_size: NA; j_call: TRBJ1-1; v_call: TRBV28; d_call: NA; cdr3_aa: CASSLRVAEAFF; cdr3_nt: TGTGCCAGCAGCCTCAGGGTGGCTGAAGCTTTCTTT
clone_size: NA; j_call: TRBJ1-2; v_call: TRBV28; d_call: NA; cdr3_aa: CASRPERQLAYGYTF; cdr3_nt: TGTGCCAGCAGGCCAGAGAGACAGTTAGCTTATGGCTACACCTTC
clone_size: NA; j_call: TRBJ2-2; v_call: TRBV7-9; d_call: TRBD2; cdr3_aa: CASSPPASGLGTGELFF; cdr3_nt: TGTGCCAGCAGCCCTCCGGCTAGCGGACTCGGGACCGGGGAGCTGTTTTTT
clone_size: few; j_call: TRBJ1-2; v_call: TRBV19; d_call: NA; cdr3_aa: CASSEVWGGHGYTF; cdr3_nt: TGTGCCAGTAGTGAAGTGTGGGGGGGTCATGGCTACACCTTC
clone_size: NA; j_call: TRBJ2-1; v_call: TRBV6-1; d_call: TRBD2; cdr3_aa: CASSGPGLANRRSYNEQFF; cdr3_nt: TGTGCCAGCAGTGGACCGGGACTAGCGAATAGGCGCTCCTACAATGAGCAGTTCTTC
clone_size: NA; j_call: TRBJ2-7; v_call: TRBV5-4; d_call: TRBD2; cdr3_aa: CASSAGTSGYSYEQYF; cdr3_nt: TGTGCCAGCAGCGCCGGGACTAGCGGGTACTCCTACGAGCAGTACTTC
clone_size: NA; j_call: TRBJ2-1; v_call: TRBV29-1; d_call: TRBD2; cdr3_aa: CSSSVAGQYNEQFF; cdr3_nt: TGCAGCTCGTCGGTAGCGGGACAATACAATGAGCAGTTCTTC
clone_size: NA; j_call: TRBJ2-1; v_call: TRBV9; d_call: TRBD1; cdr3_aa: CASSAGQVIQYNEQFF; cdr3_nt: TGTGCCAGCAGCGCGGGACAGGTCATCCAATACAATGAGCAGTTCTTC
clone_size: NA; j_call: TRBJ1-1; v_call: TRBV11-2; d_call: NA; cdr3_aa: CASSLARYTEAFF; cdr3_nt: TGTGCCAGCAGCTTAGCCCGGTACACTGAAGCTTTCTTT
clone_size: NA; j_call: TRBJ2-3; v_call: TRBV5-1; d_call: TRBD2; cdr3_aa: CASGLAGATDTQYF; cdr3_nt: TGCGCCAGCGGACTAGCGGGAGCGACAGATACGCAGTATTTT
clone_size: few; j_call: TRBJ1-1; v_call: TRBV28; d_call: TRBD1; cdr3_aa: CASSPYRGWNTEAFF; cdr3_nt: TGTGCCAGCAGTCCCTACAGGGGCTGGAACACTGAAGCTTTCTTT
clone_size: NA; j_call: TRBJ1-1; v_call: TRBV12-3/TRBV12-4; d_call: TRBD1; cdr3_aa: CASSRGQGEAFF; cdr3_nt: TGTGCCAGCAGTCGTGGACAGGGTGAAGCTTTCTTT
clone_size: NA; j_call: TRBJ1-1; v_call: TRBV14; d_call: TRBD1; cdr3_aa: CASSQDRDRAFF; cdr3_nt: TGTGCCAGCAGCCAAGACCGGGACAGGGCCTTCTTT
clone_size: NA; j_call: TRBJ1-3; v_call: TRBV27; d_call: NA; cdr3_aa: CASHLPGADGNTIYF; cdr3_nt: TGTGCCAGCCATCTGCCAGGGGCGGACGGAAACACCATATATTTT
clone_size: NA; j_call: TRBJ2-6; v_call: TRBV5-4; d_call: NA; cdr3_aa: CASSLVPAGANVLTF; cdr3_nt: TGTGCCAGCAGCTTGGTCCCGGCTGGGGCCAACGTCCTGACTTTC
clone_size: NA; j_call: TRBJ1-4; v_call: TRBV10-2; d_call: NA; cdr3_aa: CASSDGGGEKLFF; cdr3_nt: TGCGCCAGCAGTGACGGGGGAGGCGAAAAACTGTTTTTT
clone_size: NA; j_call: TRBJ1-4; v_call: TRBV7-8; d_call: TRBD1; cdr3_aa: CASSSRTGQGDEKLFF; cdr3_nt: TGTGCCAGCAGCTCCAGGACGGGACAGGGAGACGAAAAACTGTTTTTT
clone_size: NA; j_call: TRBJ1-2; v_call: TRBV19; d_call: NA; cdr3_aa: CASNSHRTNYGYTF; cdr3_nt: TGTGCCAGTAACTCCCACAGAACTAACTATGGCTACACCTTC
clone_size: NA; j_call: TRBJ2-1; v_call: TRBV21-1; d_call: NA; cdr3_aa: CASSKGREIANEQFF; cdr3_nt: TGTGCCAGCAGCAAAGGCAGGGAAATAGCCAATGAGCAGTTCTTC
clone_size: NA; j_call: TRBJ2-2; v_call: TRBV7-9; d_call: NA; cdr3_aa: CASSLFGGVDTGELFF; cdr3_nt: TGTGCCAGCAGCTTATTCGGGGGAGTAGACACCGGGGAGCTGTTTTTT
clone_size: NA; j_call: TRBJ2-1; v_call: TRBV19; d_call: TRBD2; cdr3_aa: CASSPWGTTGTSYNEQFF; cdr3_nt: TGTGCCAGTAGCCCTTGGGGGACAACCGGGACTAGCTACAATGAGCAGTTCTTC
clone_size: NA; j_call: TRBJ1-1; v_call: TRBV25-1; d_call: TRBD1; cdr3_aa: CASSGTGRSLGEAFF; cdr3_nt: TGTGCCAGCAGTGGGACAGGGAGGTCCTTAGGGGAAGCTTTCTTT
clone_size: NA; j_call: TRBJ1-3; v_call: TRBV2; d_call: NA; cdr3_aa: CASRHQGSGNTIYF; cdr3_nt: TGTGCCAGCAGACACCAGGGATCTGGAAACACCATATATTTT